This note documents a single T cell receptor beta chain sequence. Germline loops: CDR1 MNHEY, CDR2 SVGAGI. This CDR3 is built from 15 residues. J gave up 0 bases and V 5 bases, and 7 bases lay outside the gene matches. This entry comes from a study of cytomegalovirus exposure and HLA in healthy donors. The PCR was carried out with 60 Vbeta primers and 13 Jbeta primers. Clones were read by immunoSEQ multiplex PCR, and TCRdb kept only the in-frame ones, dropping some. The repertoire holds about 150,000 clones, around 90% seen once, with 0.45% to 0.6% in the top ten. The specimen sequenced was PBMCs. The receptor was isolated from a middle-aged woman in good health and CMV-seronegative. The rearrangement links TRBV6-5 to TRBJ2-7, with 7 bases that match TRBD1. The CDR3 DNA reads TGTGCCAGCAGTCGCTTGACAGGGAGCTCCTACGAGCAGTACTTC. It translates to CASSRLTGSSYEQYF.